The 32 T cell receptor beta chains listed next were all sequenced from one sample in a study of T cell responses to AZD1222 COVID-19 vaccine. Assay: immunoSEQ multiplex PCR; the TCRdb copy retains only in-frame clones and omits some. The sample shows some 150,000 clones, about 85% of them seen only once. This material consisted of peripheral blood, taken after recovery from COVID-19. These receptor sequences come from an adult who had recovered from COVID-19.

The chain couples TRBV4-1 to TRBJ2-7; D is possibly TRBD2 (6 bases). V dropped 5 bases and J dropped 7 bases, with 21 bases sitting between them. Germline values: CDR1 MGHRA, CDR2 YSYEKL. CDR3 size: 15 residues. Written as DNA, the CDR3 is TGCGCCAGCAGCGTCCGGGACTCTCAAATCCGGGAGCAGTACTTC. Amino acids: CASSVRDSQIREQYF.

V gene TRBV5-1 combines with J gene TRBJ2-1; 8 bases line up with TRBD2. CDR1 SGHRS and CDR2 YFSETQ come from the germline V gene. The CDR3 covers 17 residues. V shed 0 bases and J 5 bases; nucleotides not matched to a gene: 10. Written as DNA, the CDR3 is TGCGCCAGCAGCTTGGACTCCCTCGCGGGAGGAAACAATGAGCAGTTCTTC. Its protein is CASSLDSLAGGNNEQFF.

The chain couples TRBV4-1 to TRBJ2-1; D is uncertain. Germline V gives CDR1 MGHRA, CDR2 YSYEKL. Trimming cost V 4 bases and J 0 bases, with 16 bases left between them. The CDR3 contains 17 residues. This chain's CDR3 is CASSPRTTASSYNEQFF. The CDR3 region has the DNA TGCGCCAGCAGCCCCCGCACTACAGCCAGCTCCTACAATGAGCAGTTCTTC.

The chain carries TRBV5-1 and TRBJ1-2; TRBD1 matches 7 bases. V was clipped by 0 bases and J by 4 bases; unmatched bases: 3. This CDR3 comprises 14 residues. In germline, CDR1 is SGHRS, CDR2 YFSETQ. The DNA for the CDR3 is TGCGCCAGCAGCTTGGAGGGGACAGCCTATGGCTACACCTTC. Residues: CASSLEGTAYGYTF.

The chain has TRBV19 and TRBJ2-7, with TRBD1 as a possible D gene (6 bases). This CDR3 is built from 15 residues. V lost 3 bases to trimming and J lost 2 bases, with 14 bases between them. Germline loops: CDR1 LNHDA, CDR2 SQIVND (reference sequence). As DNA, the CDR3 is TGTGCCAGTAGTATGCCCGGGACAAGGACCTACGAGCAGTACTTC. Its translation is CASSMPGTRTYEQYF.

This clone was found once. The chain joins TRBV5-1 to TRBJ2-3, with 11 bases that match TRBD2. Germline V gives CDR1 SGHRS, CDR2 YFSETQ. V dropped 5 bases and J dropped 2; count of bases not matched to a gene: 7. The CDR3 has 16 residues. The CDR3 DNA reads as TGCGCCAGCAGTTTCGGACTAGCGGGTCCCACAGATACGCAGTATTTT. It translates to CASSFGLAGPTDTQYF.

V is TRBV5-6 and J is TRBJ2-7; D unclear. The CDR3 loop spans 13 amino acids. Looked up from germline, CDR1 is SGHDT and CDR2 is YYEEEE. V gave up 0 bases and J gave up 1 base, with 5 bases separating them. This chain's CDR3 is CASSLGQSYEQYF. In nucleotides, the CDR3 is TGTGCCAGCAGCTTGGGCCAGTCCTACGAGCAGTACTTC.

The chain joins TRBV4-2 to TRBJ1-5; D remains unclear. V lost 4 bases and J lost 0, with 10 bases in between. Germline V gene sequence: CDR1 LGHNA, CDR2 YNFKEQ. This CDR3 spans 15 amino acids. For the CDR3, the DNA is TGTGCCAGCAGCCGAAGGGTTAATAGCAATCAGCCCCAGCATTTT. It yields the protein CASSRRVNSNQPQHF.

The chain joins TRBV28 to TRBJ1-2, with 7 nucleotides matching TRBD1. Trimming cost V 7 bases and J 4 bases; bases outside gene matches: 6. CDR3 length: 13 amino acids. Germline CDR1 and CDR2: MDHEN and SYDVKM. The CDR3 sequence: CASTRDRIYGYTF. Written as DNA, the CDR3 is TGTGCCAGCACCCGGGACAGAATCTATGGCTACACCTTC.

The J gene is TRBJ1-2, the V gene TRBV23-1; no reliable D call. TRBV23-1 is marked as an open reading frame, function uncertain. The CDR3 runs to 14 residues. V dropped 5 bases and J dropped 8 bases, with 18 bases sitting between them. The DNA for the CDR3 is TGCGCCAGCAGTTCTAAGATTTCCGGGCCAGGCTACACCTTC. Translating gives CASSSKISGPGYTF.

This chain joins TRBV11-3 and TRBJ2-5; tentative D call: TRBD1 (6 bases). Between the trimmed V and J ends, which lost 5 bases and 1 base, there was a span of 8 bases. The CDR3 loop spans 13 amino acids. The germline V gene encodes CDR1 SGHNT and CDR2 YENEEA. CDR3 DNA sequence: TGTGCCAGCAGCGGGGGCCCCCAAGAGACCCAGTACTTC. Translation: CASSGGPQETQYF.

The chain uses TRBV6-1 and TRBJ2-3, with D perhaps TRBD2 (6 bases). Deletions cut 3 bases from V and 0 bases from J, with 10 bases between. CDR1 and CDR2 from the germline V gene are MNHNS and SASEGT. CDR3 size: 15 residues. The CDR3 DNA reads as TGTGCCAGCAGTGATCGGAGCGGGAGCACAGATACGCAGTATTTT. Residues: CASSDRSGSTDTQYF.

CDR3 DNA sequence: TGCGCCAGCAGTGCTCCCGGTGAAGAGACCCAGTACTTC. This gives the protein CASSAPGEETQYF. The J gene is TRBJ2-5, the V gene TRBV10-1; D not certain. Germline V gives CDR1 WNHNN, CDR2 SYGVQD (reference sequence). V dropped 4 bases and J dropped 3 bases, with 9 bases sitting between them. This CDR3 spans 13 amino acids.

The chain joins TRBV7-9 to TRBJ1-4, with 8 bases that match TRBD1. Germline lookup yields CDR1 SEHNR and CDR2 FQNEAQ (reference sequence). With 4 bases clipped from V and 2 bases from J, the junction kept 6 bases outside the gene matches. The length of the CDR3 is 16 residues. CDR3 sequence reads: CASSSLTGGTNEKLFF. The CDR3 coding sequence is TGTGCCAGCAGCTCCCTAACAGGGGGGACTAATGAAAAACTGTTTTTT. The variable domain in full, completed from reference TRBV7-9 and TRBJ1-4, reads DTGVSQNPRHKITKRGQNVTFRCDPISEHNRLYWYRQTLGQGPEFLTYFQNEAQLEKSRLLSDRFSAERPKGSFSTLEIQRTEQGDSAMYLCASSSLTGGTNEKLFFGSGTQLSVL.

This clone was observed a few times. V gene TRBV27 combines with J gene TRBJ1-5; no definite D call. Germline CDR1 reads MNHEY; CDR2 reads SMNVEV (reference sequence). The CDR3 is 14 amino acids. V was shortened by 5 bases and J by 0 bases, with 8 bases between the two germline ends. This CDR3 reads CASSQLYSNQPQHF. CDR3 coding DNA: TGTGCCAGCAGTCAGCTCTATAGCAATCAGCCCCAGCATTTT.

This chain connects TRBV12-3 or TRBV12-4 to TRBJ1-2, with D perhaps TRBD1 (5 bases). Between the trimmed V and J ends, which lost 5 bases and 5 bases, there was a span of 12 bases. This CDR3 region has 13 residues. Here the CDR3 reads CASSLGGIYGYTF. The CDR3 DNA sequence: TGTGCCAGCAGTCTGGGGGGTATTTATGGCTACACCTTC.

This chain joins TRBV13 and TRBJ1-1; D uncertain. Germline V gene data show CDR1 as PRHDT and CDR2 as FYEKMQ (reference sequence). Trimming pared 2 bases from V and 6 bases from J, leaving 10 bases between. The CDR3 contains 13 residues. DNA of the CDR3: TGTGCCAGCAGCTTAACCCTCGGCGCTGAAGCTTTCTTT. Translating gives CASSLTLGAEAFF.

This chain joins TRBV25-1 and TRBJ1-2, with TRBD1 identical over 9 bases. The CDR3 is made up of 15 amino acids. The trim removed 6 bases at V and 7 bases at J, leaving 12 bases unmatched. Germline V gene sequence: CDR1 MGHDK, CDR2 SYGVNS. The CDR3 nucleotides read TGTGCCAGCAGCGCTACCGGGACAGGGATTCGTGGCTACACCTTC. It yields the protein CASSATGTGIRGYTF.

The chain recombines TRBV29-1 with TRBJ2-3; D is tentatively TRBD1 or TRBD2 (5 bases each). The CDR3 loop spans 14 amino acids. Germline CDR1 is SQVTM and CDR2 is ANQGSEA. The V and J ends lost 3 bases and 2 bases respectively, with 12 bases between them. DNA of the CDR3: TGCAGCGTTGAGCCAGGGACCTACACAGATACGCAGTATTTT. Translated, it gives CSVEPGTYTDTQYF.

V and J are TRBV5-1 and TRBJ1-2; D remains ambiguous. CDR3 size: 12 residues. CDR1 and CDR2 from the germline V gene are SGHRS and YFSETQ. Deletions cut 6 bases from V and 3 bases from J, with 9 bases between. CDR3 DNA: TGCGCCAGCATCCCGACTGACTATGGCTACACCTTC. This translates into CASIPTDYGYTF.

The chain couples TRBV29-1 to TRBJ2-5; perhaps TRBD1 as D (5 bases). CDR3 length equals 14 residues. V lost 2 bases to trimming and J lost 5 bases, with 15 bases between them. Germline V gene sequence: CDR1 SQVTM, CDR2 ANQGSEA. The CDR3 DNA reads TGCAGCGTTGAATCCCCACAGGCGGAGGAGACCCAGTACTTC. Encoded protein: CSVESPQAEETQYF.

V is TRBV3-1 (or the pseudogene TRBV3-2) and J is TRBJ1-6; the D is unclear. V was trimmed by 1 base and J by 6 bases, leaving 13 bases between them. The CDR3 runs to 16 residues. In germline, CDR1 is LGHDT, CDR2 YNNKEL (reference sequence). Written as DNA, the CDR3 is TGTGCCAGCAGCCAAGGAACTGGAATTTCTAATTCACCCCTCCACTTT. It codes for CASSQGTGISNSPLHF.

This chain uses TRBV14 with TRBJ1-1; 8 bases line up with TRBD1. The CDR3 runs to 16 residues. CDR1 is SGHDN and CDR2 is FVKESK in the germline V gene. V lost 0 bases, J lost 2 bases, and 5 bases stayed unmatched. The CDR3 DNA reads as TGTGCCAGCAGCCAAGATCGGGACAGGTTCAACACTGAAGCTTTCTTT. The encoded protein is CASSQDRDRFNTEAFF.

The CDR3 is CASSPLPAGAGRDTQYF. CDR3 in DNA: TGTGCCAGCTCACCATTGCCAGCGGGAGCGGGTCGAGATACGCAGTATTTT. The chain is built from TRBV18 and TRBJ2-3; TRBD2 agrees at 8 bases. V was pared by 2 bases and J by 5 bases, with 12 bases of the junction left unmatched. The germline gives CDR1 KGHSH, CDR2 LQKENI. This CDR3 has 17 residues.

CDR3 DNA: TGTGCCAGCAGTTACTCGGACAGGGACTACGAGCAGTACTTC. The encoded protein is CASSYSDRDYEQYF. V gene TRBV28 combines with J gene TRBJ2-7, with TRBD1 matching over 8 bases. The germline V gene has CDR1 MDHEN and CDR2 SYDVKM. The CDR3 contains 14 residues. The V and J ends lost 4 bases and 3 bases, in that order; junction bases with no gene match: 5. The full variable domain, its missing parts supplied by reference TRBV28 and TRBJ2-7, is DVKVTQSSRYLVKRTGEKVFLECVQDMDHENMFWYRQDPGLGLRLIYFSYDVKMKEKGDIPEGYSVSREKKERFSLILESASTNQTSMYLCASSYSDRDYEQYFGPGTRLTVT.

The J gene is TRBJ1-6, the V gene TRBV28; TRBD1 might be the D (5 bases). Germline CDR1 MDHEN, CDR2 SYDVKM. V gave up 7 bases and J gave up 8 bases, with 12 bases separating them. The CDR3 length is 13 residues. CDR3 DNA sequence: TGTGCCAGCACAAGGGGTTGGGATTCACCCCTCCACTTT. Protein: CASTRGWDSPLHF.

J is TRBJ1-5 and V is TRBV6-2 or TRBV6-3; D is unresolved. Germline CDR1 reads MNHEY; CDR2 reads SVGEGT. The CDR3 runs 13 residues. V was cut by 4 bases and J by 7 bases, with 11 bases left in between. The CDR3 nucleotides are TGTGCCAGCAGTTCCGACACCTCACAGCCCCAGCATTTT. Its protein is CASSSDTSQPQHF.

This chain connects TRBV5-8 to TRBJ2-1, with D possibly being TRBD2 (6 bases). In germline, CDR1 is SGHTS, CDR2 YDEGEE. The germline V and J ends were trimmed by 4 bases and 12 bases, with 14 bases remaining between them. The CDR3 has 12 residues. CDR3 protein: CASSLGLAGQFF. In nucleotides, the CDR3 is TGTGCCAGCAGCCTGGGACTTGCTGGGCAGTTCTTC. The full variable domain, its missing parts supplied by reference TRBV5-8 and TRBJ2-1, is EAGVTQSPTHLIKTRGQQATLRCSPISGHTSVYWYQQALGLGLQFLLWYDEGEERNRGNFPPRFSGRQFPNYSSELNVNALELEDSALYLCASSLGLAGQFFGPGTRLTVL.

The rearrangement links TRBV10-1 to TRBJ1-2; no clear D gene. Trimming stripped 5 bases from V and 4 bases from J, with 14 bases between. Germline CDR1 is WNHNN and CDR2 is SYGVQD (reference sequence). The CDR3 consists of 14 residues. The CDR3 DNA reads TGCGCCAGCAGTCGGTTTTCGTACCCCTATGGCTACACCTTC. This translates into CASSRFSYPYGYTF.

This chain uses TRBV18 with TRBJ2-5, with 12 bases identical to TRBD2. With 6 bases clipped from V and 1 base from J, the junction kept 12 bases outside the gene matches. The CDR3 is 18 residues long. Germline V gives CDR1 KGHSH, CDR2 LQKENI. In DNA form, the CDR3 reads TGTGCCAGCTCCCCCCGACTAGCGGGAGTGATCGGCCAAGAGACCCAGTACTTC. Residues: CASSPRLAGVIGQETQYF.

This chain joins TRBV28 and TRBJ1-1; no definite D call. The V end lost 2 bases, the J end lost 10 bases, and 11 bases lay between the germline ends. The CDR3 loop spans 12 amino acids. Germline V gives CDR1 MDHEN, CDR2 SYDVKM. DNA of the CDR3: TGTGCCAGCAGTTTAGTACAGCGAGGAGCTTTCTTT. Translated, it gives CASSLVQRGAFF.

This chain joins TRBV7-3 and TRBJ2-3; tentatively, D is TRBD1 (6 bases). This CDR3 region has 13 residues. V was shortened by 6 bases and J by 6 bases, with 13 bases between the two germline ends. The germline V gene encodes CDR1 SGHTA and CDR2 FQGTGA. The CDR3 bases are TGTGCCAGCAGTCAGGGGTTCGGGGATACGCAGTATTTT. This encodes CASSQGFGDTQYF.